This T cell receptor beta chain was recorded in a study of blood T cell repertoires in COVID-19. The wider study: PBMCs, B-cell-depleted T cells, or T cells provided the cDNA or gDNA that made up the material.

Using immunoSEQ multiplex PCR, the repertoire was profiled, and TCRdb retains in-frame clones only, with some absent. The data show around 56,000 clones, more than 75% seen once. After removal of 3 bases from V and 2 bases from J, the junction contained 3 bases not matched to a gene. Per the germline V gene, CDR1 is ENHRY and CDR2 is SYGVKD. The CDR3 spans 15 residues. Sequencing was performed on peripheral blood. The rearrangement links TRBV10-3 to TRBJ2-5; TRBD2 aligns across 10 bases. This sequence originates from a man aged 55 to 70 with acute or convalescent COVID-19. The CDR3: CAISDSGGPQETQYF. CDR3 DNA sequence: TGTGCCATCAGTGATAGCGGGGGGCCTCAAGAGACCCAGTACTTC.